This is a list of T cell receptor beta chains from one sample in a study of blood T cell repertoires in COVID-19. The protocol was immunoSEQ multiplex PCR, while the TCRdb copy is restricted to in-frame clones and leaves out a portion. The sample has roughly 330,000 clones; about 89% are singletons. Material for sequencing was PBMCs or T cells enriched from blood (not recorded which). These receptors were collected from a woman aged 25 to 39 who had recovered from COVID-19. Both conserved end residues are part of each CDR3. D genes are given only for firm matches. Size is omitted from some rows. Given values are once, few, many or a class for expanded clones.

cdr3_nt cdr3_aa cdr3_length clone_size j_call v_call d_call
TGCGCCAGCAGCTTACCCGCAGGACAGATCTGGAGGAAGCAGTACTTC CASSLPAGQIWRKQYF 16 NA TRBJ2-7 TRBV10-2 NA
TGTGCCTGGGTTACTAGCGGGGGAGAGACCCAGTACTTC CAWVTSGGETQYF 13 NA TRBJ2-5 TRBV30 TRBD2
TGTGCCAGCAGCCCATACAATGAGCAGTTCTTC CASSPYNEQFF 11 NA TRBJ2-1 TRBV7-2 NA
TGTGCCACCCATGGACAGATCAGTTATGGCTACACCTTC CATHGQISYGYTF 13 once TRBJ1-2 TRBV10-3 NA
TGTGCCAGCACACCGCGCTCTGGAAACACCATATATTTT CASTPRSGNTIYF 13 NA TRBJ1-3 TRBV3-1/TRBV3-2 NA
TGTGCCTGGAGTATAAAGGGGGCTTTTAATTCACCCCTCCACTTT CAWSIKGAFNSPLHF 15 NA TRBJ1-6 TRBV30 TRBD1
TGTGCCTGGAATTCTCTTGAGGGACAGATGAACACCGGGGAGCTGTTTTTT CAWNSLEGQMNTGELFF 17 NA TRBJ2-2 TRBV30 TRBD1
TGTGCCAGCCTGCCGGTGCGGGGACCGAACACCGGGGAGCTGTTTTTT CASLPVRGPNTGELFF 16 NA TRBJ2-2 TRBV19 NA
TGTGCCACCAGCAGAGATTTACAGGGTAATTCACCCCTCCACTTT CATSRDLQGNSPLHF 15 NA TRBJ1-6 TRBV15 NA
TGCGCCAGCAGCCAAGAAGTGGGGCCGTACGAGCAGTACTTC CASSQEVGPYEQYF 14 NA TRBJ2-7 TRBV4-1 NA
TGTGCCATCAGGACGACAGGGGATGGAGGCTACACCTTC CAIRTTGDGGYTF 13 NA TRBJ1-2 TRBV10-3 TRBD1
TGCGCCAGCAGGGGGAGCGGGGGGGCCTTGGGCACAGATACGCAGTATTTT CASRGSGGALGTDTQYF 17 once TRBJ2-3 TRBV4-1 TRBD2
TGTGCCACAACTAGTCCTTCCGAGCAGTACTTC CATTSPSEQYF 11 NA TRBJ2-7 TRBV2 NA
TGTGCCACCCTAAGGTCAGGGATGAACACTGAAGCTTTCTTT CATLRSGMNTEAFF 14 once TRBJ1-1 TRBV28 NA
TGCGCCAGCAGCCAAGAAGGACTAGCGGGCCGCACAGATACGCAGTATTTT CASSQEGLAGRTDTQYF 17 NA TRBJ2-3 TRBV4-3 TRBD2
TGCGCCAGCAGCTTGGCACCTCCGGGGACAGGGGCGACAGATACGCAGTATTTT CASSLAPPGTGATDTQYF 18 NA TRBJ2-3 TRBV5-1 TRBD1
TGTGCCAGCAGTTTGCCAGGGAGCACAGATACGCAGTATTTT CASSLPGSTDTQYF 14 NA TRBJ2-3 TRBV28 NA
TGTGCCAGCAGGGATACTAGCGGGGGGAACACCGGGGAGCTGTTTTTT CASRDTSGGNTGELFF 16 NA TRBJ2-2 TRBV9 TRBD2
TGTGCCAGCATCTCCCCTCGGGACTTTAATGAAAAACTGTTTTTT CASISPRDFNEKLFF 15 NA TRBJ1-4 TRBV2 NA
TGTGCCAGCAGCCTCATCCGTTCTGGGCTCTCCTACGAGCAGTACTTC CASSLIRSGLSYEQYF 16 NA TRBJ2-7 TRBV5-4 NA
TGTGCCAGCATGGGGAGGGGGTACCAAGAGACCCAGTACTTC CASMGRGYQETQYF 14 NA TRBJ2-5 TRBV2 NA
TGTGCCAGCAGCTCAGGGTTTCCTAATGAAAAACTGTTTTTT CASSSGFPNEKLFF 14 NA TRBJ1-4 TRBV3-1/TRBV3-2 NA
TGTGCCAGCAGTTACTCGGAGACGTGGGACTATGGCTACACCTTC CASSYSETWDYGYTF 15 once TRBJ1-2 TRBV6-6 NA
TGTGCCAGCAGTCGGGACAGCGCCACCCGCCATAACTATGGCTACACCTTC CASSRDSATRHNYGYTF 17 NA TRBJ1-2 TRBV6-6 TRBD1
TGCGCCAGCAGCCAAGGCCTGAGAGGTGGGGCGTCCTATAATTCACCCCTCCACTTT CASSQGLRGGASYNSPLHF 19 NA TRBJ1-6 TRBV4-3 NA
TGTGCCAGCAGCCCGCGTGGTGATGGAAACACCATATATTTT CASSPRGDGNTIYF 14 NA TRBJ1-3 TRBV5-5 NA
TGCAGCGTTGCCAATACAAGGCCAGGCACTGAAGCTTTCTTT CSVANTRPGTEAFF 14 many TRBJ1-1 TRBV29-1 NA
TGTGCCAGCAGCAGGTCTCCAGGGTCCCCTCAGCCCCAGCATTTT CASSRSPGSPQPQHF 15 NA TRBJ1-5 TRBV9 NA
TGTGCCAGCTCACCAATCCGGGACAGCCTGAATGAGCAGTTCTTC CASSPIRDSLNEQFF 15 NA TRBJ2-1 TRBV18 TRBD1
TGTGCCAGCAGCAAACTAGCGGCCCAAGAGACCCAGTACTTC CASSKLAAQETQYF 14 few TRBJ2-5 TRBV11-2 TRBD2
TGTGCCAGCAGTCCCCTGAGGCTAGCGGGGGGTGTTCGCACAGATACGCAGTATTTT CASSPLRLAGGVRTDTQYF 19 once TRBJ2-3 TRBV28 TRBD2
TGTGCCAGCAGCCCTCACGCGGGGGCCTCCACAGATACGCAGTATTTT CASSPHAGASTDTQYF 16 NA TRBJ2-3 TRBV9 NA
TGTGCCAGCAGCCACGTAGGCAGGGAGGCCTATGGCTACACCTTC CASSHVGREAYGYTF 15 NA TRBJ1-2 TRBV3-1/TRBV3-2 NA
TGTGCCATCAGTGAGCTCCAGTATAATTCACCCCTCCACTTT CAISELQYNSPLHF 14 NA TRBJ1-6 TRBV10-3 NA
TGTGCCAGTACCTTGGGGCCGGCCTACGAGCAGTACTTC CASTLGPAYEQYF 13 NA TRBJ2-7 TRBV19 NA
TGTGCCAGCAGCTTAGTGGGCAGCCCTAATGAAAAACTGTTTTTT CASSLVGSPNEKLFF 15 NA TRBJ1-4 TRBV7-2 NA
TGTGCCAGCAGCTTGGGACGGGGAACCTATGGCTACACCTTC CASSLGRGTYGYTF 14 NA TRBJ1-2 TRBV5-6 NA
TGCAGCGTGGGGGGGACCCAGTACTTC CSVGGTQYF 9 NA TRBJ2-5 TRBV29-1 NA
TGTGCCAGCAGTTACGGCGGGGGCCGCTACAATGAGCAGTTCTTC CASSYGGGRYNEQFF 15 NA TRBJ2-1 TRBV6-5 NA
TGTGCCAGCAGCTCCGGGACAGGTCCCGGGGCCAACGTCCTGACTTTC CASSSGTGPGANVLTF 16 NA TRBJ2-6 TRBV7-8 TRBD1
TGTGCCAGCAGCCCAGGGGGGACCGCAAACACCGGGGAGCTGTTTTTT CASSPGGTANTGELFF 16 few TRBJ2-2 TRBV11-3 NA
TGTGCCACCAGTGATGGGGGGTATGGCTACACCTTC CATSDGGYGYTF 12 NA TRBJ1-2 TRBV24-1 NA
TGTGCCAGCAGTTTAAGCGGGGAGACCCAGTACTTC CASSLSGETQYF 12 NA TRBJ2-5 TRBV12-3/TRBV12-4 NA
TGTGCCAGCAGCCTTTCAGGGTTACCCTACGAGCAGTACTTC CASSLSGLPYEQYF 14 NA TRBJ2-7 TRBV7-9 NA
TGTGCCAGCTCACCTAGCGGGGGGGATACGCAGTATTTT CASSPSGGDTQYF 13 NA TRBJ2-3 TRBV18 TRBD2
TGTGCCAGCTCACCATCCTCGGGATTCTCCTACAATGAGCAGTTCTTC CASSPSSGFSYNEQFF 16 NA TRBJ2-1 TRBV18 NA
TGCGCCAGCAGCTCGCGGACAGCAAATTATGGCTACACCTTC CASSSRTANYGYTF 14 NA TRBJ1-2 TRBV5-1 NA
TGTGCCACCAGCAGACCGAGCAACTATGGCTACACCTTC CATSRPSNYGYTF 13 NA TRBJ1-2 TRBV15 NA
TGTGCCACCAGTCCACTACCGAGATATTACAATGAGCAGTTCTTC CATSPLPRYYNEQFF 15 few TRBJ2-1 TRBV15 NA